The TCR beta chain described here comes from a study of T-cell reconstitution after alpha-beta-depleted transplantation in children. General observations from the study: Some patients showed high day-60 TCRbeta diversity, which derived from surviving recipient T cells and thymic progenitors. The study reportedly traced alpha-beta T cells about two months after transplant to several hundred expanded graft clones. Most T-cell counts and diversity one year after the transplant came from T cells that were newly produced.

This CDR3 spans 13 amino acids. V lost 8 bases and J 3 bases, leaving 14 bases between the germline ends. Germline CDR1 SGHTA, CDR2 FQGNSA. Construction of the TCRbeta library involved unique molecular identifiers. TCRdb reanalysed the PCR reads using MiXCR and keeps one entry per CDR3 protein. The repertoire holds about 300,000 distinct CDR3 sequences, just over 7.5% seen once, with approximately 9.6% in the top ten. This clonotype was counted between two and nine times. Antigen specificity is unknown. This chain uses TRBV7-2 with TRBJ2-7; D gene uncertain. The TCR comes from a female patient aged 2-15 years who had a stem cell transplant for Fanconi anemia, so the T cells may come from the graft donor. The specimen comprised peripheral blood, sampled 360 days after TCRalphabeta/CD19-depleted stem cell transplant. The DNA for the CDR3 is TGTGCCAGCGGGGAAGTCCCTGGCTACGAGCAGTACTTC. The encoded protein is CASGEVPGYEQYF.